This entry concerns a single T cell receptor (beta chain). As yet, its antigen is unknown. Germline CDR1 is SGHAT and CDR2 is FQNNGV. This CDR3 spans 15 amino acids. V lost 5 bases to trimming and J lost 4 bases, with 15 bases between them. This specimen comes from a study of cytomegalovirus exposure and HLA in healthy donors. PCR involved 60 Vbeta and 13 Jbeta primers. Sequenced by immunoSEQ multiplex PCR; TCRdb stores in-frame clones only, minus some. The table shows 170,000 or so clones, with over 70% occurring only once. Broader study findings: Immune exposure was documented only through CMV serostatus. The majority of CMV-associated TCR beta chains were reported as apparently HLA-restricted in a later analysis. Highly shared variants forming one cluster were likely a sequencing artifact. The study flagged around 150 TCR beta chains as cytomegalovirus-associated.

Material: PBMCs. V gene TRBV11-2 combines with J gene TRBJ1-3; maybe TRBD1 (6 bases). The origin of this receptor is a woman in her sixties or seventies in good health and CMV-seropositive. For the CDR3, the DNA is TGTGCCAGCAGCCGTGGGAGGGGGTACGGAAACACCATATATTTT. This codes for CASSRGRGYGNTIYF.